These 7 T cell receptor beta chains were all obtained from the same sample, sequenced in a study of T cell changes during pregnancy in multiple sclerosis. The protocol was immunoSEQ multiplex PCR, while the TCRdb copy is restricted to in-frame clones and leaves out a portion. The sample yields roughly 55,000 clones, approximately 90% seen once. Here the sequenced sample was CD4+ T cells from peripheral blood mononuclear cells, taken after pregnancy. These receptors all come from a female donor in good health, enrolled as a control in a pregnancy study.

This rearrangement joins TRBV7-9 to TRBJ1-1, with D maybe TRBD1 (6 bases). Germline V gene sequence: CDR1 SEHNR, CDR2 FQNEAQ (reference sequence). Trimming took 5 bases from V and 7 from J, leaving 20 bases between them. This CDR3 contains 15 residues. Here the CDR3 reads CASSPASFGTFEAFF. The CDR3 region has the DNA TGTGCCAGCAGCCCGGCGAGTTTCGGGACATTTGAAGCTTTCTTT.

CDR3 protein: CASSPEGRYGYTF. DNA of the CDR3: TGTGCCAGCTCACCGGAGGGGAGGTATGGCTACACCTTC. V is TRBV18 and J is TRBJ1-2, with D possibly matching TRBD1 (5 bases). The V end was cut by 3 bases, the J end by 5 bases, with 10 bases between. CDR1 and CDR2 (germline): KGHSH, LQKENI. The CDR3 totals 13 residues.

The chain is built from TRBV4-2 and TRBJ2-1; perhaps TRBD1 as D (6 bases). The ends were cut back, 4 bases at V and 2 bases at J, with 15 bases in the middle. The CDR3 length is 16 residues. The germline V gene encodes CDR1 LGHNA and CDR2 YNFKEQ. The CDR3 sequence: CASSPLTRGTYNEQFF. The DNA for the CDR3 is TGTGCCAGCAGCCCTTTAACCAGGGGTACCTACAATGAGCAGTTCTTC.

This clone was seen only once. This chain uses TRBV30 with TRBJ2-7, with D possibly matching TRBD1 (5 bases). Germline V gene data show CDR1 as GTSNPN and CDR2 as SVGIG (reference sequence). The CDR3 length is 14 residues. V lost 5 bases and J lost 3, with 17 bases in between. CDR3 DNA: TGTGCCTGGGGACGACAGAGCACAATCTACGAGCAGTACTTC. It codes for CAWGRQSTIYEQYF.

The rearrangement uses TRBV7-8 and TRBJ1-3; D gene uncertain. The V and J ends lost 2 bases and 0 bases respectively, with 5 bases between them. The CDR3 loop spans 14 amino acids. Germline CDR1 and CDR2: SGHVS and FQNEAQ. As DNA, the CDR3 is TGTGCCAGCAGCTTAACCAGCTCTGGAAACACCATATATTTT. Protein: CASSLTSSGNTIYF. The variable domain in full, completed from reference TRBV7-8 and TRBJ1-3, reads GAGVSQSPRYKVAKRGQDVALRCDPISGHVSLFWYQQALGQGPEFLTYFQNEAQLDKSGLPSDRFFAERPEGSVSTLKIQRTQQEDSAVYLCASSLTSSGNTIYFGEGSWLTVV.

The chain couples TRBV27 to TRBJ2-3; D is unclear. The germline V gene has CDR1 MNHEY and CDR2 SMNVEV (reference sequence). Trimming shortened V by 2 bases and J by 3 bases, and 6 bases separated the two germline ends. The CDR3 totals 13 residues. The CDR3 DNA reads as TGTGCCAGCAGTTTAGGCCTTACAGATACGCAGTATTTT. Encoded protein: CASSLGLTDTQYF.

The J gene is TRBJ1-2, the V gene TRBV4-2, with no clear D. CDR1 and CDR2 (germline): LGHNA, YNFKEQ. With 0 bases removed from V and 4 bases from J, the gap between germline ends came to 15 bases. The CDR3 is 16 residues long. CDR3 coding DNA: TGTGCCAGCAGCCAAGAGAGTCGAGGAAGCGGCTATGGCTACACCTTC. Protein sequence: CASSQESRGSGYGYTF.